Below, 31 T cell receptor beta chains from the same sample are listed, as sequenced in a study of T-cell reconstitution after alpha-beta-depleted transplantation in children (dated by TCRdb to about 2016). The library was obtained by PCR. Instrument on record: Illumina HiSeq 2500. To normalize quantification of the TCRbeta repertoire, the TCR libraries were built with molecular barcoding that relied on unique molecular identifiers. The public sequencing data were trimmed at Q25 with fastp and processed into clonotypes with MiXCR by TCRdb, which kept only in-frame beta chains. Rows are unified per CDR3 protein, each entry keeping the most common DNA and genes. For this sample the table gives over 80,000 distinct CDR3 sequences, of which around a quarter were detected only once. Clones ranked in the top ten supply about a fifth of the sample. Per the publication, the treatment or condition label means: allogeneic hematopoietic cell transplantation with graft depleted of TCRalphabeta T cells and CD19 B cells.

The sample in question was PBMCs, obtained before TCRalphabeta/CD19-depleted stem cell transplant. These receptor sequences come from a boy younger than 10 with acute lymphoblastic leukemia, due to receive a stem cell transplant.

Only a few counts were recorded for this clonotype. The V call is TRBV20-1, the J call TRBJ2-2; 7 bases fit TRBD2. The V gene end was trimmed by 5 bases and the J gene end by 7 bases; junction bases not matched to a gene: 13. The CDR3 covers 15 residues. Germline V gene data show CDR1 as DFQATT and CDR2 as SNEGSKA (reference sequence). The CDR3 nucleotides are TGCAGTGCTTCCCCTAGCGGAGCGGAGTTCGGGGAGCTGTTTTTT. Encoded protein: CSASPSGAEFGELFF.

There are a few counts of this clonotype. The V and J genes are TRBV12-3 or TRBV12-4 and TRBJ1-1, with TRBD1 identical over 7 bases. The CDR3 extends over 14 amino acids. V shed 6 bases, J shed 1 base, and the junction held 5 bases outside the gene matches. This CDR3 reads CASSSGTENTEAFF. In DNA, the CDR3 is TGTGCCAGCAGCTCCGGGACAGAGAACACTGAAGCTTTCTTT.

This clonotype was counted between two and nine times. J is TRBJ2-1 and V is TRBV5-1; tentatively, D is TRBD2 (7 bases). Trimming pared 4 bases from V and 10 bases from J, leaving 21 bases between. CDR1 is SGHRS, CDR2 YFSETQ, per germline. This CDR3 is 15 amino acids long. This chain's CDR3 is CASSPAGRGGGEQFF. Written as DNA, the CDR3 is TGCGCCAGCAGCCCTGCCGGGCGCGGGGGCGGGGAGCAGTTCTTC.

This clonotype was seen repeatedly, ten times or more. V gene TRBV5-1 combines with J gene TRBJ1-3; no clear D. Per the germline V gene, CDR1 is SGHRS and CDR2 is YFSETQ. Deletions cut 2 bases from V and 2 bases from J, with 11 bases between. This CDR3 is built from 15 residues. In DNA, the CDR3 is TGCGCCAGCAGCTTAGGAACAGCCACTGGAAACACCATATATTTT. It yields the protein CASSLGTATGNTIYF. Together with reference TRBV5-1 and TRBJ1-3, the CDR3 gives the full variable domain: KAGVTQTPRYLIKTRGQQVTLSCSPISGHRSVSWYQQTPGQGLQFLFEYFSETQRNKGNFPGRFSGRQFSNSRSEMNVSTLELGDSALYLCASSLGTATGNTIYFGEGSWLTVV.

The chain combines TRBV27 with TRBJ2-5; 10 bases fit TRBD1. V gave up 6 bases and J gave up 4 bases; unmatched junction bases: 8. The CDR3 covers 15 residues. CDR1 is MNHEY, CDR2 SMNVEV, per germline (reference sequence). The chain's CDR3 is CASRLTGGLGETQYF. In DNA form, the CDR3 reads TGTGCCAGCAGATTGACAGGGGGCCTGGGAGAGACCCAGTACTTC.

The chain carries TRBV5-1 and TRBJ2-5; 7 bases agree with TRBD2. CDR1 SGHRS and CDR2 YFSETQ come from the germline V gene. Losses at the gene ends were 3 bases for V and 8 bases for J; bases not matched to a gene: 19. CDR3 length equals 17 residues. The CDR3 sequence is CASSSGGLPHHLGTQYF. CDR3 in DNA: TGCGCCAGCAGCTCCGGGGGACTACCCCATCATCTGGGAACCCAGTACTTC.

This clonotype was seen many times. V usage is TRBV7-2 and J usage is TRBJ2-5, with TRBD2 matching over 7 bases. Trimming at V came to 5 bases and at J to 2 bases, leaving 2 bases not matched to a gene. Germline CDR1 is SGHTA and CDR2 is FQGNSA. CDR3 length equals 13 residues. The CDR3 nucleotides read TGTGCCAGCAGCCCAGCGGGACAAGAGACCCAGTACTTC. Its protein product is CASSPAGQETQYF.

A note on this clonotype: One base away lies a much larger clone, so this may be a sequencing read error. V gene TRBV7-9 combines with J gene TRBJ2-2, with D possibly called TRBD1 or TRBD2 (5 bases each). The germline gives CDR1 SEHNR, CDR2 FQNEAQ (reference sequence). Trimming removed 4 bases from V and 0 bases from J, with 6 bases in between. The CDR3 consists of 14 residues. Here the CDR3 DNA reads TGTGCCAGCAGCTGGGACGCGAACACCGGGGAGCTGTTTTTT. Translating it yields CASSWDANTGELFF.

The chain recombines TRBV19 with TRBJ2-1; a weak D match, TRBD1 (6 bases). CDR1 and CDR2 from the germline V gene are LNHDA and SQIVND (reference sequence). The length of the CDR3 is 17 residues. V was trimmed by 3 bases and J by 3 bases, leaving 18 bases between them. CDR3 protein: CASSIMRLGGFYNEQFF. CDR3 DNA: TGTGCCAGTAGTATCATGAGGCTAGGGGGATTCTACAATGAGCAGTTCTTC.

This clonotype was picked up many times. The CDR3 spells CASSAGQGAKNIQYF. The CDR3 DNA reads as TGTGCCAGCAGCGCGGGGCAGGGAGCCAAAAACATTCAGTACTTC. This chain links TRBV12-3 or TRBV12-4 with TRBJ2-4; D might be TRBD2 (6 bases). V gave up 6 bases and J gave up 0 bases, with 12 bases separating them. The CDR3 totals 15 residues.

This chain connects TRBV7-3 to TRBJ2-5, with D maybe TRBD1 (5 bases). The CDR3 has 13 residues. V lost 6 bases to trimming and J lost 1 base, with 9 bases between them. CDR1 and CDR2 (germline): SGHTA, FQGTGA. The CDR3 nucleotides are TGTGCCAGCAGTACAGGTCCCCAAGAGACCCAGTACTTC. This codes for CASSTGPQETQYF.

This clonotype occurred a few times. The chain recombines TRBV29-1 with TRBJ2-5; no firm D call. The V gene lost 1 base and the J gene lost 7 bases, with 13 bases spanning the gap. CDR3 length equals 13 residues. CDR1 and CDR2 from the germline V gene are SQVTM and ANQGSEA. CDR3 nucleotide sequence: TGCAGCGTTGAAGGAAACAACATTGGGACCCAGTACTTC. Amino acids: CSVEGNNIGTQYF.

This clonotype was counted a few times. The CDR3 protein is CASSLAGGASNQPQHF. CDR3 DNA sequence: TGTGCCAGCAGCTTAGCCGGGGGAGCAAGCAATCAGCCCCAGCATTTT. V usage is TRBV7-8 and J usage is TRBJ1-5; TRBD1 might be the D (5 bases). CDR3 length equals 16 residues. CDR1 and CDR2 from the germline V gene are SGHVS and FQNEAQ. The germline V and J ends were trimmed by 0 bases and 1 base, with 10 bases remaining between them. Based on the CDR3 plus reference TRBV7-8 and TRBJ1-5, the full variable domain is GAGVSQSPRYKVAKRGQDVALRCDPISGHVSLFWYQQALGQGPEFLTYFQNEAQLDKSGLPSDRFFAERPEGSVSTLKIQRTQQEDSAVYLCASSLAGGASNQPQHFGDGTRLSIL.

V usage is TRBV15 and J usage is TRBJ2-3; possibly TRBD1 for D (5 bases). The germline gives CDR1 LNHNV, CDR2 YYDKDF (reference sequence). V was pared by 3 bases and J by 5 bases, with 9 bases between. CDR3 length: 13 residues. The CDR3 region is CATSSNQGDTQYF. The CDR3, as DNA: TGTGCCACCAGCAGCAACCAGGGAGATACGCAGTATTTT.

V is TRBV28 and J is TRBJ1-3, with D unclear. The CDR3 contains 15 residues. The V gene's germline CDR1 is MDHEN and CDR2 SYDVKM. Trimming stripped 3 bases from V and 4 bases from J, with 13 bases between. In DNA, the CDR3 is TGTGCCAGCAGTTTCCTGGGCTCGAAGGGAAACACCATATATTTT. Encoded protein: CASSFLGSKGNTIYF.

This clonotype was detected many times. The chain employs TRBV6-5 and TRBJ2-7; a possible D gene is TRBD2 (6 bases). The germline gives CDR1 MNHEY, CDR2 SVGAGI. This CDR3 contains 13 residues. V lost 6 bases to trimming and J lost 4 bases, with 13 bases between them. The CDR3 DNA is TGTGCCAGCAGCACTAGCTTGGCGTACGAGCAGTACTTC. Translating it yields CASSTSLAYEQYF.

This clonotype was seen a handful of times. The V and J genes are TRBV4-3 and TRBJ2-1; 8 bases are a match to TRBD2. The CDR3 covers 15 residues. Germline V CDR1 and CDR2: LGHNA, YSLEER. Trimming removed 0 bases from V and 7 bases from J; junction bases left unmatched: 5. The CDR3, as DNA: TGCGCCAGCAGCCAAGAACGGACTAGCAGGAATGAGCAGTTCTTC. It yields the protein CASSQERTSRNEQFF.

This clonotype was seen many times. J is TRBJ2-7 and V is TRBV5-6; D possibly uses TRBD1 or TRBD2 (5 bases each). Germline-derived CDR1 and CDR2 are SGHDT and YYEEEE. Trimming took off 1 base at V and 6 bases at J, with 8 bases between the two ends. CDR3 length: 12 residues. In DNA, the CDR3 is TGTGCCAGCAGCTTGATGGGACGCGAGCAGTACTTC. Its translation is CASSLMGREQYF.

V is TRBV6-4 and J is TRBJ2-5; possible D gene TRBD2, 6 bases. Trimming left V 5 bases short and J 5 bases short, with 18 bases between. The CDR3 is 15 residues long. The V gene's germline CDR1 is MRHNA and CDR2 SNTAGT. The CDR3 region has the DNA TGTGCCAGCAGTCCAGCCGCGACTAGTAAGGAGACCCAGTACTTC. Translating it yields CASSPAATSKETQYF.

This chain connects TRBV20-1 to TRBJ2-3; the D is unclear. The CDR3 loop spans 12 amino acids. V lost 7 bases, J lost 5 bases, and 13 bases lay in between. The germline V gene has CDR1 DFQATT and CDR2 SNEGSKA (reference sequence). The CDR3 nucleotides are TGCAGTGTGCGCTTTTGGGGAGATACGCAGTATTTT. Encoded protein: CSVRFWGDTQYF.

This clonotype came up many times. The V call is TRBV5-1, the J call TRBJ2-3; TRBD2 might be the D (5 bases). Germline lookup yields CDR1 SGHRS and CDR2 YFSETQ. The CDR3 contains 14 residues. V lost 6 bases and J lost 0, with 11 bases in between. The CDR3 DNA reads TGCGCCAGCATGGAGCGGACTAGCACAGATACGCAGTATTTT. It translates to CASMERTSTDTQYF.

In its sample, this clonotype is medium-sized. The V and J genes are TRBV10-3 and TRBJ2-5; D possibly corresponds to TRBD1 (5 bases). This CDR3 region has 13 residues. Per germline, CDR1 ENHRY and CDR2 SYGVKD. Deletions cut 3 bases from V and 5 bases from J, with 10 bases between. CDR3 loop: CAISDKGMETQYF. In DNA form, the CDR3 reads TGTGCCATCAGTGATAAGGGGATGGAGACCCAGTACTTC.

The rearrangement links TRBV28 to TRBJ2-5; 11 bases map to TRBD2. This CDR3 has 19 residues. Germline loops: CDR1 MDHEN, CDR2 SYDVKM. The V segment lost 5 bases and the J segment 0 bases; nucleotides outside the gene matches: 14. CDR3 DNA sequence: TGTGCCAGCAGTCCGACCGGGACTAGCGGAGGACTATACCAAGAGACCCAGTACTTC. Residues: CASSPTGTSGGLYQETQYF.

This clonotype was seen many times. The gene calls are TRBV5-1 and TRBJ2-3; D is unresolved. Germline-derived CDR1 and CDR2 are SGHRS and YFSETQ. V lost 0 bases and J lost 2, with 10 bases in between. The CDR3 totals 15 residues. The CDR3 loop reads CASSLDVAATDTQYF. The CDR3 bases are TGCGCCAGCAGCTTGGATGTGGCGGCCACAGATACGCAGTATTTT.

The V and J genes are TRBV5-1 and TRBJ2-7, with 10 positions matching TRBD1. Germline V gives CDR1 SGHRS, CDR2 YFSETQ. The junction had 8 bases not matched to a gene; V was cut back by 7 bases and J by 4 bases. The CDR3 is 14 amino acids. CDR3 coding DNA: TGCGCCAGCGCGCGTCCGGGACAGGGGTACGAGCAGTACTTC. This sequence encodes CASARPGQGYEQYF.

The rearrangement links TRBV5-1 to TRBJ1-5; D might be TRBD1 (5 bases). V dropped 0 bases and J dropped 3 bases, with 7 bases sitting between them. CDR3 length: 14 residues. CDR1 is SGHRS, CDR2 YFSETQ, per germline. Written as DNA, the CDR3 is TGCGCCAGCAGCTTGGGAGGGGTCAATCAGCCCCAGCATTTT. This gives the protein CASSLGGVNQPQHF.

The J gene is TRBJ2-1, the V gene TRBV2; possibly TRBD2 for D (5 bases). Germline V CDR1 and CDR2: SNHLY, FYNNEI. V was pared by 10 bases and J by 9 bases, with 16 bases between. The CDR3 sequence is 12 residues long. The CDR3 reads CATTEGLGEQFF. The CDR3, as DNA: TGTGCCACCACCGAGGGCCTGGGTGAGCAGTTCTTC.

The rearrangement joins TRBV20-1 to TRBJ2-3; D is ambiguous. The CDR3 is 14 amino acids. Germline V gene data show CDR1 as DFQATT and CDR2 as SNEGSKA (reference sequence). Trimming left V 3 bases short and J 0 bases short, with 10 bases between. The CDR3 reads CSASPGTSTDTQYF. Here the CDR3 DNA reads TGCAGTGCTAGCCCTGGCACCAGCACAGATACGCAGTATTTT.

CDR3 bases: TGTGCCACCAGCAGAGAGAGAGGGGGACAGGGTAGCGGAAACACCATATATTTT. It encodes CATSRERGGQGSGNTIYF. V is TRBV15 and J is TRBJ1-3; 9 bases line up with TRBD1. Per germline, CDR1 LNHNV and CDR2 YYDKDF (reference sequence). V lost 0 bases, J lost 4 bases, and 10 bases stayed unmatched. This CDR3 region has 18 residues.

This chain links TRBV29-1 with TRBJ1-2; D might be TRBD1 (5 bases). The CDR3 is 12 amino acids. V was pared by 6 bases and J by 6 bases, with 14 bases between. Germline assignment: CDR1 SQVTM and CDR2 ANQGSEA. This CDR3 is CSVGTPRDGYTF. CDR3 coding DNA: TGCAGCGTCGGGACTCCCAGGGATGGCTACACCTTC.

The chain employs TRBV21-1 and TRBJ2-3; no DNA check was done on the table's D call, TRBD1. TRBV21-1 is reported as a pseudogene. CDR3 length: 15 amino acids. The DNA for the CDR3 is TGTGCCAGCAGCAAACGGGACAGACCCACAGATACGCAGTATTTT. Translation gives CASSKRDRPTDTQYF.